The following is a T cell receptor beta chain sequence with its context. The sample holds other DNA sequences that translate to the same CDR3. Study members were between roughly 18 and 89 years old and lived in over 20 US regions. In assigning cohorts, the study relied on participant-reported clinical history. The data originate from a study of blood T cell repertoires in COVID-19. Background on the study: From T cells, B-cell-depleted T cells, or PBMCs came the material, which was cDNA or gDNA.

Germline loops: CDR1 MNHEY, CDR2 SMNVEV (reference sequence). This CDR3 region has 12 residues. Trimming took 3 bases from V and 7 from J, leaving 7 bases between them. The authors' processing: By means of reference gene primer amplification, nucleated cell counts were estimated. Profiling relied on immunoSEQ multiplex PCR, and the TCRdb table lists in-frame clones only, not all of them. The V and J calls and clone size come from that table; D and trimming were worked out from the DNA. The sample lists about 220,000 clones, 83% seen once, with about 3.9% in the top ten. The genes are TRBV27 and TRBJ2-1, with TRBD2 as a possible D gene (6 bases). The sequenced sample was PBMCs or T cells enriched from blood (not recorded which). This receptor was taken from a woman aged 40 to 50 who had been exposed to COVID-19. CDR3 DNA sequence: TGTGCCAGCAGTTTCGGGGGTAATGAGCAGTTCTTC. Translation gives CASSFGGNEQFF.